The sequence of this T cell receptor beta chain was determined in a study of response to subunit inactivated influenza vaccine. TCRdb called the RT-PCR reads again in MiXCR, with one record for every CDR3 protein. Found here are fewer than 250,000 distinct CDR3 sequences, over 13% of them singletons; the top ten hold approximately 30%. Germline CDR1 is LGHNA and CDR2 is YSLEER. This CDR3 is 15 amino acids long. V was clipped by 0 bases and J by 3 bases; unmatched bases: 2. The sequence derives from a man aged 50-60 years who received an inactivated influenza vaccine. The sample was CD8+ T cells sorted from PBMCs, taken about 5 days after vaccination. The gene calls are TRBV4-3 and TRBJ2-3; 8 bases line up with TRBD2. CDR3 region: CASSQESGGTDTQYF. CDR3 DNA: TGCGCCAGCAGCCAAGAGTCGGGGGGGACAGATACGCAGTATTTT.